What follows are 5 T cell receptor beta chains derived from one specimen sequenced in a study of T cells in Graves' hyperthyroidism and ophthalmopathy. Researchers took RNA transcripts and amplified the TCR beta CDR3 regions from them. The TCR CDR3 first-round RT-PCR relied on the HTBI primer set. TCRdb redid the calling of the multiplex PCR reads with MiXCR, one entry per CDR3 protein. Here the sample spans about 600,000 distinct CDR3 sequences, more than 15% being singletons. Sequenced sample: blood. The source is a woman aged 40 to 50 with Graves' ophthalmopathy.

The CDR3 region is CASSWGPGDSTYEQYF. In nucleotides, the CDR3 is TGCGCCAGCAGCTGGGGCCCTGGGGACAGCACCTACGAGCAGTACTTC. This sequence joins TRBV5-1 and TRBJ2-7; 7 bases are a match to TRBD1. The CDR3 is made up of 16 amino acids. The V and J ends lost 3 bases and 2 bases, in that order; junction bases with no gene match: 11. Germline lookup yields CDR1 SGHRS and CDR2 YFSETQ.

A word on this clonotype: One end of the junction is discordant with germline, which a read error may explain. The rearrangement links TRBV11-2 to TRBJ1-5; D call uncertain. The CDR3 sequence is 17 residues long. Germline V gene data show CDR1 as SGHAT and CDR2 as FQNNGV. The CDR3 nucleotides read TGTGCCAGCAGGCCCGAAGCAAGACATAAGAGCAGTCAGCCCCAGCATTTT. Translation gives CASRPEARHKSSQPQHF.

This clonotype was seen ten or more times. This chain uses TRBV2 with TRBJ2-5; 12 positions agree with TRBD2. Germline CDR1 SNHLY, CDR2 FYNNEI. The ends lost 0 bases at V and 0 bases at J; junction bases unmatched: 5. The CDR3 spans 18 residues. CDR3 in amino acids: CASSEALAGGGYQETQYF. In DNA, the CDR3 is TGTGCCAGCAGTGAAGCACTAGCGGGGGGCGGGTACCAAGAGACCCAGTACTTC.

V usage is TRBV5-5 and J usage is TRBJ2-3; 7 positions match TRBD2. After removal of 0 bases from V and 4 bases from J, the junction contained 8 bases not matched to a gene. The CDR3 covers 16 residues. Germline CDR1 reads SGHKS; CDR2 reads YYEKEE (reference sequence). The CDR3: CASSLAGGSVADTQYF. Written as DNA, the CDR3 is TGTGCCAGCAGCTTGGCAGGCGGGAGTGTCGCAGATACGCAGTATTTT.

This clonotype turned up a few times. The V and J genes are TRBV6-5 and TRBJ2-2, with D possibly being TRBD2 (5 bases). This CDR3 spans 16 amino acids. CDR1 is MNHEY and CDR2 is SVGAGI in the germline V gene. Trimming cost V 0 bases and J 6 bases, with 14 bases left between them. CDR3 coding DNA: TGTGCCAGCAGTTACTCTCTAGCCCCCCTAGCCGGGGAGCTGTTTTTT. Protein: CASSYSLAPLAGELFF.